This T cell receptor (beta chain) was captured in a study of blood T cell repertoires in COVID-19. Authors' data handling: Nucleated cell counts were estimated from reference gene primer amplification. Sequencing was performed with immunoSEQ multiplex PCR; in TCRdb, only in-frame clones are kept and a portion is missing. V and J calls and clone size are given by that table; D and trimming were obtained from the DNA. The sample lists hundreds of thousands of clones, around 83% occurring once. The germline CDR1 and CDR2 sequences are SNHLY and FYNNEI. V lost 4 bases and J lost 5, with 11 bases in between. The CDR3 is made up of 13 amino acids.

The specimen sequenced was peripheral blood. The TCR was taken from a man aged 35 to 55 with acute or convalescent COVID-19. The chain uses TRBV2 and TRBJ1-1; D remains unclear. The CDR3 nucleotides read TGTGCCAGCAGTGGACTTACGGGGACTGAAGCTTTCTTT. It translates to CASSGLTGTEAFF.